This is a list of T cell receptor beta chains from one sample in a study of CD8 T cells in ankylosing spondylitis. TCRdb reprocessed the 5' RACE reads via MiXCR and lists one record per CDR3 protein. The profile shows about 440,000 distinct CDR3 sequences, over 15% of them singletons. Input material: blood, either unsorted or a sorted T cell fraction (not recorded which). Receptors originate from a male donor with ankylosing spondylitis. Both conserved end residues are part of each CDR3. The D gene is left open where the match is weak. A clone size is listed for some rows: how often the clone was seen (once, few, many), or a class if it is expanded.

cdr3_nt cdr3_aa clone_size v_call d_call j_call cdr3_length
TGCAGTGCTAGTCCCGGGACTAGCGGCACAGATACGCAGTATTTT CSASPGTSGTDTQYF few TRBV20-1 TRBD2 TRBJ2-3 15
TGTGCCAGCAGTCCGACTAGCGGGTCCTATAGCACAGATACGCAGTATTTT CASSPTSGSYSTDTQYF few TRBV12-3/TRBV12-4 TRBD2 TRBJ2-3 17
TGCGCCAGCAGCTTGGGTCTAAGCTCCCACGAGCAGTACTTC CASSLGLSSHEQYF NA TRBV5-1 NA TRBJ2-7 14
TGCGCCAGCAGTGAAAGGTTTGGGAGCTCCTACGAGCAGTACTTC CASSERFGSSYEQYF many TRBV10-1 NA TRBJ2-7 15
TGTGCCAGCAGTGAAGCGGGGGGGATTAGGTATGGCTACACCTTC CASSEAGGIRYGYTF NA TRBV6-1 NA TRBJ1-2 15
TGCAGTTTAACTAGCGGGGGTTCCGGGGCCAAAAACATTCAGTACTTC CSLTSGGSGAKNIQYF NA TRBV20-1 TRBD2 TRBJ2-4 16
TGCGCCAGCACCCAGGGGAGGGGGCTCCTAAATGAGCAGTTCTTC CASTQGRGLLNEQFF few TRBV4-1 NA TRBJ2-1 15
TGTGCCAGCAGACCGCGACTAGCGGCCAACACCGGGGAGCTGTTTTTT CASRPRLAANTGELFF NA TRBV5-5 TRBD2 TRBJ2-2 16
TGTGCCAGCAGCGCTCGGACAGGGGCTGGAAACACCATATATTTT CASSARTGAGNTIYF few TRBV9 TRBD1 TRBJ1-3 15
TGTGCCAGCAGCTTAGAACCCCAAAAGGAGACCCAGTACTTC CASSLEPQKETQYF few TRBV11-1 NA TRBJ2-5 14
TGTGCCAGCAGCCAAGGCACCGGGACTAGCTGGCAAGAGACCCAGTACTTC CASSQGTGTSWQETQYF few TRBV4-2 TRBD2 TRBJ2-5 17
TGCAGCGTTGAACGCGCTAGCGGGAGTCAAGGGGAGCTGTTTTTT CSVERASGSQGELFF many TRBV29-1 TRBD2 TRBJ2-2 15
TGTGCCACCAGCAGAGATCGAGGGGGCGCGGGCAATCAGCCCCAGCATTTT CATSRDRGGAGNQPQHF NA TRBV15 TRBD1 TRBJ1-5 17
TGCGCCAGCAGCCAAGCGGGGGCCATCACCGGGGAGCTGTTTTTT CASSQAGAITGELFF few TRBV4-3 NA TRBJ2-2 15
TGCGCCAGCAGCCAAGAATGGGGGAGGGTCGGGGAGCTGTTTTTT CASSQEWGRVGELFF many TRBV4-3 TRBD2 TRBJ2-2 15
TGCAGTGCCCCCTCGGCGGGGGTTCGAAACACCGGGGAGCTGTTTTTT CSAPSAGVRNTGELFF NA TRBV20-1 TRBD2 TRBJ2-2 16
TGTGCCAGCACTACGGACGCGGGCAATGAGCAGTTCTTC CASTTDAGNEQFF NA TRBV2 NA TRBJ2-1 13
TGTGCCAGCAGTTTGTGGACAGGGGTCTCTAACTATGGCTACACCTTC CASSLWTGVSNYGYTF few TRBV12-3/TRBV12-4 TRBD1 TRBJ1-2 16
TGTGCCAGCAGTTTCGGGGGAAATAGCAATCAGCCCCAGCATTTT CASSFGGNSNQPQHF many TRBV28 NA TRBJ1-5 15
TGTGCCAGCAGCCAAGGGTGGAGGAGCTCCTACAATGAGCAGTTCTTC CASSQGWRSSYNEQFF NA TRBV4-2 NA TRBJ2-1 16
TGTGCCAGCAGCCTACAGGGGAGCACCGGGGAGCTGTTTTTT CASSLQGSTGELFF many TRBV12-3/TRBV12-4 TRBD1 TRBJ2-2 14
TGTGCCAGCAGTTACTCCGGACTAGCTGCTGGTTGGGTGCCGGCCAAAAACATTCAGTACTTC CASSYSGLAAGWVPAKNIQYF few TRBV6-2/TRBV6-3 TRBD2 TRBJ2-4 21
TGTGCCAGCAGCCACCAGGGGAACACTGAAGCTTTCTTT CASSHQGNTEAFF few TRBV3-1 NA TRBJ1-1 13
TGTGCCACCCAGTTTGCGGGAGTGGGAAATGAGCAGTTCTTC CATQFAGVGNEQFF NA TRBV21-1 NA TRBJ2-1 14
TGTGCCAGCAGCCACAAGATAGGTGTAGATACGCAGTATTTT CASSHKIGVDTQYF few TRBV11-2 NA TRBJ2-3 14
TGTGCCAGCAGCTCACCGGGACTAGCGGGAAATGAGCAGTTCTTC CASSSPGLAGNEQFF few TRBV14 TRBD2 TRBJ2-1 15
TGCGCCAGCAGTGATCCAGGACAGCCTGGAAACTATGGCTACACCTTC CASSDPGQPGNYGYTF NA TRBV10-2 NA TRBJ1-2 16
TGCGCCAGCAGTTGGGGGGGGGAAACTGAAGCTTTCTTT CASSWGGETEAFF NA TRBV5-1 NA TRBJ1-1 13
TGCGCCAGCAGCAGCACTAGCGGGAACTGCAATGAGCAGTTCTTC CASSSTSGNCNEQFF NA TRBV5-1 TRBD2 TRBJ2-1 15
TGTGCCAGCAGGGCCACAGGGGCTTCTGGAAACACCATATATTTT CASRATGASGNTIYF NA TRBV2 TRBD1 TRBJ1-3 15
TGTGCCAGCAGTTACGGTGCGGGGATCTACAATGAGCAGTTCTTC CASSYGAGIYNEQFF once TRBV6-2/TRBV6-3 NA TRBJ2-1 15
TGTGCCAGCAGGTTGACCGGGACAGACATCTCCTACGAGCAGTACTTC CASRLTGTDISYEQYF NA TRBV7-2 TRBD1 TRBJ2-7 16
TGTGCCAGCAGCCAAGGAAATAATTCACCCCTCCACTTT CASSQGNNSPLHF few TRBV6-1 NA TRBJ1-6 13
TGCGCCAGCAGCTTGGATGACAGGGCGGACTATGGCTACACCTTC CASSLDDRADYGYTF NA TRBV5-1 TRBD1 TRBJ1-2 15
TGCAGCGCCGCCGTTGGAGACTATGGCTACACCTTC CSAAVGDYGYTF NA TRBV29-1 NA TRBJ1-2 12
TGCGCCAGCAGCCAAGTCAGCGGGAGGGCCTACAATGAGCAGTTCTTC CASSQVSGRAYNEQFF few TRBV4-3 TRBD2 TRBJ2-1 16
TGTGCCAGCAGCCCTCGGACAACCCCGGGCGAGCAGTACTTC CASSPRTTPGEQYF NA TRBV7-9 NA TRBJ2-7 14